This note documents a single T cell receptor beta chain sequence. The antigen is unknown. Only in-frame clones appear in the TCRdb table, and some are missing; sequencing was by immunoSEQ multiplex PCR. Among more than 400,000 clones listed, 90% were seen once. Germline V gene data show CDR1 as SNHLY and CDR2 as FYNNEI. The V end was cut by 7 bases, the J end by 6 bases, with 8 bases between. The CDR3 length is 11 residues. The data belong to a study of Ad26.COV2.S vaccination and SARS-CoV-2 variants. Study information: Among those in the COV1001 Ad26.COV2.S trial arm was the donor. Into the muscle, Ad26.COV2.S was dosed once or twice, 56 days apart.

As for treatment: about 20 received Ad26.COV2.S at low or high dose, single or two shots; roughly five received placebo; per-sample allocation not given. The investigators took samples on day 63 after the first vaccine or placebo injection. Whole-study results and caveats: Vaccinees displayed broader spike-specific TCR repertoires than placebo recipients. Measurement of non-spike TCR breadth gave similar results in vaccine and placebo recipients.

The sequencing here drew on peripheral blood, taken in a trial of Ad26.COV2.S vaccine versus placebo. The genes are TRBV2 and TRBJ2-3; weak D call: TRBD1 (5 bases). This receptor was taken from a person between 18 and 65 years old who received the Ad26.COV2.S COVID-19 vaccine or a placebo. The CDR3 is CASTRVDTQYF. In nucleotides, the CDR3 is TGTGCCAGCACCAGGGTTGATACGCAGTATTTT.